This T cell receptor beta chain was observed in a study of Ad26.COV2.S vaccination and SARS-CoV-2 variants. Study summary: Into the muscle, Ad26.COV2.S was dosed once or twice, 56 days apart. Regarding the study as a whole: Similar non-spike TCR breadth was seen in vaccine and placebo recipients.

Method: immunoSEQ multiplex PCR; TCRdb's copy keeps in-frame clones and lacks some. The repertoire holds over 400,000 clones, with roughly 89% as singletons. As to treatment: over 15 received Ad26.COV2.S at low or high dose, single or two shots; about 5 received placebo; per-sample allocation not given. It was on day 63 after the first vaccine or placebo injection that samples were taken. Ad26.COV2.S expressed prefusion-stabilized spike from the original Wuhan strain. In regard to this clone: As yet, its antigen is unknown.

The CDR3 is 15 residues long. After removal of 4 bases from V and 7 bases from J, the junction contained 10 bases not matched to a gene. Germline V gene data show CDR1 as SGHRS and CDR2 as YFSETQ. The rearrangement links TRBV5-1 to TRBJ2-2, with TRBD1 matching over 7 bases. The clonotype comes from a person aged 18-60 years who received the Ad26.COV2.S COVID-19 vaccine or a placebo. The input for sequencing was peripheral blood, taken in a trial of Ad26.COV2.S vaccine versus placebo. CDR3 bases: TGCGCCAGCAGCCCGGGGACAGTTTCTAACGGGGAGCTGTTTTTT. Translating it yields CASSPGTVSNGELFF.